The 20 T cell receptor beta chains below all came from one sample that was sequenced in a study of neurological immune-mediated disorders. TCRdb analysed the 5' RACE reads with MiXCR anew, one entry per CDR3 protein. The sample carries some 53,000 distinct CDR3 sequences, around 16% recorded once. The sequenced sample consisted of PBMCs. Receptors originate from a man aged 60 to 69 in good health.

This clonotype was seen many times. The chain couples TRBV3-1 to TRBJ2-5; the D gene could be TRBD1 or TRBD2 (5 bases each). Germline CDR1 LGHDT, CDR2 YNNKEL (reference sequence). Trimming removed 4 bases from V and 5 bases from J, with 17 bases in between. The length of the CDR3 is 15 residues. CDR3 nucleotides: TGTGCCAGCAGCCTAGGGGTGGGAGTTTGGGAGACCCAGTACTTC. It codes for CASSLGVGVWETQYF.

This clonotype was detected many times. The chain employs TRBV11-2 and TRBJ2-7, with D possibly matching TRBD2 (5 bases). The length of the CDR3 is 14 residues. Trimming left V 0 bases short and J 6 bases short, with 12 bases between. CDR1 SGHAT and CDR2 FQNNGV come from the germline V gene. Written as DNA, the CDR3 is TGTGCCAGCAGCTTAGATTTGAGGGTTCCCGAGCAGTACTTC. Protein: CASSLDLRVPEQYF.

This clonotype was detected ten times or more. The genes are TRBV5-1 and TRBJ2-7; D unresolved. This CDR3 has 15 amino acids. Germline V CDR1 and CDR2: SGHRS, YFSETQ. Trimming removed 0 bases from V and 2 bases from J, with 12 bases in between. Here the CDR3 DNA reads TGCGCCAGCAGCTTGGGCCAGACTGGCACCTACGAGCAGTACTTC. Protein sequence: CASSLGQTGTYEQYF.

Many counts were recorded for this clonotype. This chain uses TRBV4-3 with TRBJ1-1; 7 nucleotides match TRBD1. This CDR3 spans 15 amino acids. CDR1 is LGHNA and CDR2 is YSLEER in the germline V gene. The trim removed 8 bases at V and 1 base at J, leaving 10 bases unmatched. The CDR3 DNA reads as TGCGCCAGCTCATTTTCGACAGGGCAGAACACTGAAGCTTTCTTT. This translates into CASSFSTGQNTEAFF.

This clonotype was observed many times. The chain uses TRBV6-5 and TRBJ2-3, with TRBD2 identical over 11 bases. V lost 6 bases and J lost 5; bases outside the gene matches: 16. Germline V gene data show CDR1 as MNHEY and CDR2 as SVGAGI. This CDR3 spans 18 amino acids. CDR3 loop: CASSLYVGSSGGKDTQYF. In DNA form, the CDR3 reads TGTGCCAGCAGCCTATATGTCGGGTCTAGCGGGGGGAAAGATACGCAGTATTTT.

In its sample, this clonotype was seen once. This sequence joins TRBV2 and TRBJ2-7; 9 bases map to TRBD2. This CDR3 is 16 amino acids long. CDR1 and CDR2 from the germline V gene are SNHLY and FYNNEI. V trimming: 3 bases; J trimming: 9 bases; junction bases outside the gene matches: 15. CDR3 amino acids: CASSEVGLAGLLPQYF. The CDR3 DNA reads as TGTGCCAGCAGTGAGGTGGGGCTAGCGGGGCTCCTACCGCAGTACTTC.

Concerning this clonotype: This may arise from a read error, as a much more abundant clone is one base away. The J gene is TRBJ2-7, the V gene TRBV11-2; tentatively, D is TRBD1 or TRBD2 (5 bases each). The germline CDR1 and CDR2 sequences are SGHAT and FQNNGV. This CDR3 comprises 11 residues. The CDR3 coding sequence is TGTGCCAGCGGCTCCGGGGACGAGCTGTACTTC. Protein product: CASGSGDELYF.

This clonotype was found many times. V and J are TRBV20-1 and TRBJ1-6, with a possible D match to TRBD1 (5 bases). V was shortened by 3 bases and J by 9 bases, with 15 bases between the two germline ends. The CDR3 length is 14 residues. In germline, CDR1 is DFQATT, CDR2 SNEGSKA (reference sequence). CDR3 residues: CSARSGTSSSPLHF. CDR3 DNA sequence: TGCAGTGCTAGGTCCGGGACCAGCTCTTCACCCCTCCACTTT.

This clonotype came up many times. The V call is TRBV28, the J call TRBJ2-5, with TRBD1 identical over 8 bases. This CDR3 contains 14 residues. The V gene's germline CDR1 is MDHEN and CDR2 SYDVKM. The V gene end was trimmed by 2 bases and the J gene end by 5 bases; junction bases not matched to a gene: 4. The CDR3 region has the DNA TGTGCCAGCAGTTTAGGACAGGGAATGGAGACCCAGTACTTC. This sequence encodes CASSLGQGMETQYF. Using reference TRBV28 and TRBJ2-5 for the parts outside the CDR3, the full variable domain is DVKVTQSSRYLVKRTGEKVFLECVQDMDHENMFWYRQDPGLGLRLIYFSYDVKMKEKGDIPEGYSVSREKKERFSLILESASTNQTSMYLCASSLGQGMETQYFGPGTRLLVL.

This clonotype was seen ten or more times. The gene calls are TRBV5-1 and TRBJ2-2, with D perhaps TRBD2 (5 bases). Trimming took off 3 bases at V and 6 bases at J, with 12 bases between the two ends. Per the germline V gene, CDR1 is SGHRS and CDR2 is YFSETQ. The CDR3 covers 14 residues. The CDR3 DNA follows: TGCGCCAGCAGCTCGAGACTCGGGGCCGGGGAGCTGTTTTTT. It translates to CASSSRLGAGELFF.

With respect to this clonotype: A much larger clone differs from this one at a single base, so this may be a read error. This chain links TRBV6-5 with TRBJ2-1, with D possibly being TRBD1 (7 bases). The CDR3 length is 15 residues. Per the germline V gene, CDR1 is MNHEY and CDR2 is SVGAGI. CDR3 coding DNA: TGTTCCAGCAGGTCAGGGGGGCCCGGAGGTACTGAGCAGTTCTTC. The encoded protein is CSSRSGGPGGTEQFF.

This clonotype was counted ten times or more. For the CDR3, the DNA is TGTGCCAGCACCCGGGACAGCCGCACAGATACGCAGTATTTT. Its translation: CASTRDSRTDTQYF. The V gene is TRBV5-6, the J gene TRBJ2-3; 7 bases are a match to TRBD1. CDR3 size: 14 residues. The V gene end was trimmed by 6 bases and the J gene end by 1 base; junction bases not matched to a gene: 5. The germline V gene has CDR1 SGHDT and CDR2 YYEEEE.

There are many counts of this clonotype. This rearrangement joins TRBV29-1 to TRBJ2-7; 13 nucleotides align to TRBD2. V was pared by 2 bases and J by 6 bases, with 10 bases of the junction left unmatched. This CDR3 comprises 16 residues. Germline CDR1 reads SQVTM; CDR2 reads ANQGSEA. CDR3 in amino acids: CSVETGTSGTSSEQYF. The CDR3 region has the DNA TGCAGCGTTGAAACCGGGACTAGCGGGACCTCGTCCGAGCAGTACTTC.

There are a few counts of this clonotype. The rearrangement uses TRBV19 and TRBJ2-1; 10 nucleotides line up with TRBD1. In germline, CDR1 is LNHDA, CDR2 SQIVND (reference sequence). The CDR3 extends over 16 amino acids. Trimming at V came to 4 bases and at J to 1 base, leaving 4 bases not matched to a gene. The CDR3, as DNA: TGTGCCAGTAGTACCGACAGGGGGCTATCCTACAATGAGCAGTTCTTC. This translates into CASSTDRGLSYNEQFF.

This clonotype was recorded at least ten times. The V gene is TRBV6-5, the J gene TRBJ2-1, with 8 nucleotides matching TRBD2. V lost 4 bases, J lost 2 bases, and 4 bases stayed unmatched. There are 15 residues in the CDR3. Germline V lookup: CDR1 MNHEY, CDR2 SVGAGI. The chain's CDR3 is CASSSSGPPYNEQFF. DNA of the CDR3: TGTGCCAGCAGTTCTAGCGGGCCTCCCTACAATGAGCAGTTCTTC.

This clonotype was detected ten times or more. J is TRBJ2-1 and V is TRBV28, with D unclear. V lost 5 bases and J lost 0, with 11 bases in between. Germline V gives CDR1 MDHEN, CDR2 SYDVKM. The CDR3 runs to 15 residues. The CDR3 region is CASSLTLGSYNEQFF. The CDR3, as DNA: TGTGCCAGCAGTCTGACATTGGGCTCCTACAATGAGCAGTTCTTC.

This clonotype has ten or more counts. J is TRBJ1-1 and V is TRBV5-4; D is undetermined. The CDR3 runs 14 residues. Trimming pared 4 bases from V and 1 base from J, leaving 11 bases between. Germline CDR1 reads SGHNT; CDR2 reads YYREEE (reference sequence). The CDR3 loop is CASSMDGQNTEAFF. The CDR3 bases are TGTGCCAGCAGCATGGACGGCCAGAACACTGAAGCTTTCTTT.

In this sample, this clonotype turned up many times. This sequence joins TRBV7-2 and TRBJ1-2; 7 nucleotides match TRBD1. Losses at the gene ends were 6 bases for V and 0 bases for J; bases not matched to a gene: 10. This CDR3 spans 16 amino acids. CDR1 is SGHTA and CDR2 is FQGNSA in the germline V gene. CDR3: CASRFRGGTPNYGYTF. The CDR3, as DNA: TGTGCCAGCAGATTCAGGGGGGGCACTCCTAACTATGGCTACACCTTC.

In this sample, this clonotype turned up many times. For the CDR3, the DNA is TGTGCCAGCAGCAAAGCCCAGAACACTGAAGCTTTCTTT. It translates to CASSKAQNTEAFF. The chain combines TRBV21-1 with TRBJ1-1. TRBV21-1 is a listed pseudogene. This CDR3 is built from 13 residues.

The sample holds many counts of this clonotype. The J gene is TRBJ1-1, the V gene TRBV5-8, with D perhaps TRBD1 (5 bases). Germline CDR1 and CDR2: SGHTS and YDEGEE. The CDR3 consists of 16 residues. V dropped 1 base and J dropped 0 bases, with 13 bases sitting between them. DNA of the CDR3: TGTGCCAGCAGCTTGAGGGACGCATTTATGAACACTGAAGCTTTCTTT. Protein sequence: CASSLRDAFMNTEAFF.